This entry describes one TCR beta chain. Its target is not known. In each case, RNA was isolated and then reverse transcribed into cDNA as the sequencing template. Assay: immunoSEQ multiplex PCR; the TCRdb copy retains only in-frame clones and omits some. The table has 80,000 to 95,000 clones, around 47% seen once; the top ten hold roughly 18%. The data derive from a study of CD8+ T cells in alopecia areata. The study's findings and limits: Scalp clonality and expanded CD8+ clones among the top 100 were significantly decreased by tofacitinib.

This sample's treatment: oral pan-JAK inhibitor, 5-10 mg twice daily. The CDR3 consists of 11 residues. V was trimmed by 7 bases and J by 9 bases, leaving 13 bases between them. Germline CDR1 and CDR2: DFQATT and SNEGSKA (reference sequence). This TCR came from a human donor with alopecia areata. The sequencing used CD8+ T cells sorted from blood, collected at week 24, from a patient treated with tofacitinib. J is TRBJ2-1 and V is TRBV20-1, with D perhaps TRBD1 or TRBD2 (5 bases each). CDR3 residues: CSVRERSEQFF. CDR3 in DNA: TGCAGTGTCAGGGAGCGTAGTGAGCAGTTCTTC.